The rows below give T cell receptor beta chains drawn from one sample of a study of cytomegalovirus exposure and HLA in healthy donors. The data were produced by immunoSEQ multiplex PCR, yet TCRdb's version contains in-frame clones alone and is incomplete. The sample includes fewer than 110,000 clones, 65% to 80% of them seen just once. The material sequenced was PBMCs. Receptor source: a man aged 50-60 years in good health and CMV-seronegative. Each CDR3 is given with its conserved first and last residue. Each record gives: CDR3 protein, CDR3 DNA, CDR3 length, V gene, D gene, J gene, clone size. D genes are given only for firm matches. A row's size may be missing; if present it is once, few, many or a size class.

CASSPGGAKNIQYF,TGTGCCAGCAGCCCTGGAGGGGCCAAAAACATTCAGTACTTC,14,TRBV28,NA,TRBJ2-4,NA
CASSNRQGRTEAFF,TGTGCCAGCTCAAATCGACAGGGGAGGACTGAAGCTTTCTTT,14,TRBV18,TRBD1,TRBJ1-1,NA
CASSLSAGPSGELFF,TGTGCCAGCAGCTTAAGTGCGGGACCTTCCGGGGAGCTGTTTTTT,15,TRBV7-9,NA,TRBJ2-2,few
CASSSNTENTEAFF,TGTGCCAGCAGCTCCAACACAGAAAACACTGAAGCTTTCTTT,14,TRBV7-9,NA,TRBJ1-1,NA
CASSLERAGGLSSYEQYF,TGTGCCAGCAGCTTAGAGAGGGCAGGGGGCTTAAGCTCCTACGAGCAGTACTTC,18,TRBV11-2,TRBD1,TRBJ2-7,many
CSVDRGTGATQETQYF,TGCAGCGTTGACAGGGGGACCGGGGCCACTCAAGAGACCCAGTACTTC,16,TRBV29-1,TRBD1,TRBJ2-5,NA
CASSPRGPYEQYF,TGTGCCAGCAGTCCTAGGGGGCCCTACGAGCAGTACTTC,13,TRBV6-4,TRBD1,TRBJ2-7,NA
CASTLQRTNEKLFF,TGTGCCAGCACCTTACAGAGAACTAATGAAAAACTGTTTTTT,14,TRBV6-1,NA,TRBJ1-4,NA
CASSEVRSKEQFF,TGTGCCAGCAGTGAAGTTAGGAGTAAGGAGCAGTTCTTC,13,TRBV6-1,NA,TRBJ2-1,few
CASSETRPNQPQHF,TGTGCCAGCAGTGAAACGAGGCCCAATCAGCCCCAGCATTTT,14,TRBV6-1,NA,TRBJ1-5,NA
CASSIPRQGGGGYTF,TGTGCCAGTAGTATCCCGCGCCAAGGGGGCGGTGGCTACACCTTC,15,TRBV19,TRBD1,TRBJ1-2,NA
CASSTVNRKEKLFF,TGTGCCAGCAGCACGGTAAACAGGAAAGAAAAACTGTTTTTT,14,TRBV5-6,NA,TRBJ1-4,NA
CASSRLEGETQYF,TGTGCCAGCAGCCGCCTAGAGGGAGAGACCCAGTACTTC,13,TRBV7-3,NA,TRBJ2-5,NA
CASQQIRGRWTEAFF,TGTGCCAGCCAGCAAATTAGGGGTCGATGGACTGAAGCTTTCTTT,15,TRBV9,NA,TRBJ1-1,NA
CASSLGRGNQPQHF,TGTGCCAGCAGCTTGGGGAGGGGCAATCAGCCCCAGCATTTT,14,TRBV5-4,NA,TRBJ1-5,NA
CASSKTGPYGYTF,TGTGCCAGCAGTAAGACAGGGCCCTATGGCTACACCTTC,13,TRBV6-1,TRBD1,TRBJ1-2,NA
CASSLIVGGDGYTF,TGCGCCAGCAGCTTGATAGTCGGCGGGGATGGCTACACCTTC,14,TRBV5-1,NA,TRBJ1-2,once
CASSETDPWKGSNQPQHF,TGCGCCAGCAGTGAGACAGATCCCTGGAAGGGGAGCAATCAGCCCCAGCATTTT,18,TRBV10-1,NA,TRBJ1-5,few
CASSRREGVNEQFF,TGTGCCAGCAGCCGGCGGGAGGGGGTCAATGAGCAGTTCTTC,14,TRBV27,TRBD2,TRBJ2-1,NA
CASSKGQVMNTEAFF,TGTGCCAGCAGTAAAGGACAGGTCATGAACACTGAAGCTTTCTTT,15,TRBV6-1,TRBD1,TRBJ1-1,NA
CACPRVDLGGELFF,TGTGCCTGCCCCAGGGTGGATCTAGGCGGGGAGCTGTTTTTT,14,TRBV30,NA,TRBJ2-2,NA
CASSFGPDQPQHF,TGTGCCAGCAGCTTTGGCCCCGATCAGCCCCAGCATTTT,13,TRBV11-2,NA,TRBJ1-5,NA
CASSVRLGEQYF,TGTGCCAGCAGCGTGAGACTTGGCGAGCAGTACTTC,12,TRBV25-1,NA,TRBJ2-7,NA
CASSLAGSLNNEQFF,TGTGCCAGCAGCTTAGCGGGGTCTCTGAACAATGAGCAGTTCTTC,15,TRBV7-3,NA,TRBJ2-1,once
CASSSSGGAGNIQYF,TGTGCCAGCAGTAGCAGCGGGGGGGCTGGAAACATTCAGTACTTC,15,TRBV27,TRBD2,TRBJ2-4,NA
CASSLGLAGATGELFF,TGTGCCAGCAGTCTTGGACTAGCGGGGGCCACCGGGGAGCTGTTTTTT,16,TRBV7-3,TRBD2,TRBJ2-2,few
CATGPHGREREQFF,TGTGCCACCGGCCCCCACGGACGGGAGAGGGAGCAGTTCTTC,14,TRBV19,NA,TRBJ2-1,NA
CASSQLGGMVLSTGELFF,TGCGCCAGCAGCCAATTGGGGGGAATGGTCTTGAGCACCGGGGAGCTGTTTTTT,18,TRBV4-3,NA,TRBJ2-2,few
CASTRQGTSTNEKLFF,TGTGCCAGCACGCGACAGGGGACCTCAACTAATGAAAAACTGTTTTTT,16,TRBV6-6,TRBD1,TRBJ1-4,NA
CASSPSGKQGLNTIYF,TGTGCCAGCTCACCAAGTGGGAAACAGGGGCTCAACACCATATATTTT,16,TRBV18,TRBD1,TRBJ1-3,NA
CASSPLAGTDSSYEQYF,TGTGCCAGCTCACCCCTAGCGGGAACAGATAGTTCCTACGAGCAGTACTTC,17,TRBV18,TRBD2,TRBJ2-7,once
CASSLDSSNTEAFF,TGTGCCAGCAGCTTAGATTCCTCGAACACTGAAGCTTTCTTT,14,TRBV11-3,NA,TRBJ1-1,NA
CASSPRAQETQYF,TGTGCCAGCAGCCCCAGGGCTCAAGAGACCCAGTACTTC,13,TRBV5-8,NA,TRBJ2-5,NA
CASSGRRGDPINTGELFF,TGCGCCAGCAGCGGGCGGCGGGGGGATCCTATTAACACCGGGGAGCTGTTTTTT,18,TRBV5-1,TRBD2,TRBJ2-2,NA
CASSARGLEGGTEAFF,TGTGCCAGCAGCGCCAGGGGGCTTGAGGGAGGAACTGAAGCTTTCTTT,16,TRBV9,TRBD1,TRBJ1-1,once
CASTTLAGEDQETQYF,TGTGCCAGCACCACATTAGCGGGGGAGGACCAAGAGACCCAGTACTTC,16,TRBV28,TRBD2,TRBJ2-5,NA
CASSKEQGEGANVLTF,TGTGCCAGCAGCAAAGAACAGGGAGAAGGGGCCAACGTCCTGACTTTC,16,TRBV21-1,NA,TRBJ2-6,once
CASSTGQLNTEAFF,TGCGCCAGCAGCACCGGACAGTTGAACACTGAAGCTTTCTTT,14,TRBV5-1,NA,TRBJ1-1,few
CASSLVSRYEQYF,TGTGCCAGCAGCTTAGTTTCCCGCTACGAGCAGTACTTC,13,TRBV7-8,NA,TRBJ2-7,NA
CASSHGQGEYEQYF,TGCGCCAGCAGCCATGGACAGGGCGAGTACGAGCAGTACTTC,14,TRBV4-1,TRBD1,TRBJ2-7,few
CAISEDSTNYGYTF,TGTGCCATCAGTGAAGACAGTACTAACTATGGCTACACCTTC,14,TRBV10-3,NA,TRBJ1-2,NA
CATEREGTYEQYF,TGTGCCACCGAGCGGGAGGGAACCTACGAGCAGTACTTC,13,TRBV6-1,TRBD2,TRBJ2-7,NA
CASSFGIGQGYTGELFF,TGCGCCAGCAGCTTTGGCATTGGACAGGGCTACACCGGGGAGCTGTTTTTT,17,TRBV5-1,TRBD1,TRBJ2-2,NA
CASSLKSPSYNEQFF,TGTGCCAGCAGTTTAAAATCTCCTTCCTACAATGAGCAGTTCTTC,15,TRBV27,NA,TRBJ2-1,NA